Below, 26 T cell receptor beta chains from the same sample are listed, as sequenced in a study of blood T cell repertoires in COVID-19. Here immunoSEQ multiplex PCR was the method, and the copy in TCRdb shows in-frame clones only, minus some. The repertoire consists of 95,000 to 120,000 clones, with approximately 83% occurring once and the leading ten covering just over 4%. The sample consisted of peripheral blood. The receptor source for this set is a woman in her 70s with acute or convalescent COVID-19.

The chain joins TRBV5-1 to TRBJ2-3, with 7 bases matching TRBD1. V dropped 5 bases and J dropped 1; count of bases not matched to a gene: 10. The CDR3 runs to 16 residues. The V gene's germline CDR1 is SGHRS and CDR2 YFSETQ. CDR3 coding DNA: TGCGCCAGCAGACCTTATGACAGGGCCGGCACAGATACGCAGTATTTT. Encoded protein: CASRPYDRAGTDTQYF.

In its sample, this clone was seen a few times. The chain carries TRBV3-1 (or the pseudogene TRBV3-2) and TRBJ2-7; D is uncertain. The V gene lost 1 base and the J gene lost 7 bases, with 11 bases spanning the gap. The CDR3 extends over 13 amino acids. The germline V gene has CDR1 LGHDT and CDR2 YNNKEL (reference sequence). Here the CDR3 DNA reads TGTGCCAGCAGCCAAGGTCGAGGATCTGAGCAGTACGTC. This codes for CASSQGRGSEQYV.

This chain joins TRBV6-2 or TRBV6-3 and TRBJ1-2; D unclear. V lost 6 bases to trimming and J lost 4 bases, with 15 bases between them. Germline V gene lookup returns CDR1 MNHEY and CDR2 SVGEGT. The CDR3 length is 14 residues. DNA for the CDR3: TGTGCCAGCAGCCCGCGGGGAGGGCCCTATGGCTACACCTTC. Translated: CASSPRGGPYGYTF.

The gene calls are TRBV7-2 and TRBJ1-4; 9 bases agree with TRBD1. The CDR3 loop spans 14 amino acids. From germline, CDR1 is SGHTA and CDR2 FQGNSA. Losses at the gene ends were 5 bases for V and 7 bases for J; bases not matched to a gene: 5. The CDR3 spells CASSQDRGSEKLFF. Here the CDR3 DNA reads TGTGCCAGCAGCCAGGACAGGGGAAGTGAAAAACTGTTTTTT.

This chain links TRBV3-1 (or the pseudogene TRBV3-2) with TRBJ2-2; 9 bases are shared with TRBD2. Germline loops: CDR1 LGHDT, CDR2 YNNKEL (reference sequence). CDR3 length: 17 amino acids. The junction had 12 bases not matched to a gene; V was cut back by 4 bases and J by 6 bases. CDR3 region: CASSPAGGLRLSGELFF. The CDR3 DNA is TGTGCCAGCAGCCCGGCGGGGGGGCTACGACTATCCGGGGAGCTGTTTTTT.

This chain connects TRBV7-2 to TRBJ1-2; TRBD1 matches 12 bases. This CDR3 comprises 16 residues. J gave up 8 bases and V 3 bases, and 10 bases lay outside the gene matches. CDR1 SGHTA and CDR2 FQGNSA come from the germline V gene. The CDR3 loop is CASSFRDRGRLKGYTF. The CDR3 region has the DNA TGTGCCAGCAGCTTCCGGGACAGGGGGCGCCTTAAGGGCTACACCTTC.

The chain combines TRBV7-2 with TRBJ2-7; a possible D gene is TRBD2 (5 bases). CDR3 size: 15 residues. Looked up from germline, CDR1 is SGHTA and CDR2 is FQGNSA. V was cut by 1 base and J by 2 bases, with 12 bases left in between. This CDR3 is CASSLVSPGTYEQYF. The CDR3 DNA reads as TGTGCCAGCAGCTTAGTTTCGCCGGGAACCTACGAGCAGTACTTC. Looking up the rest from reference TRBV7-2 and TRBJ2-7 gives the full variable domain: GAGVSQSPSNKVTEKGKDVELRCDPISGHTALYWYRQSLGQGLEFLIYFQGNSAPDKSGLPSDRFSAERTGGSVSTLTIQRTQQEDSAVYLCASSLVSPGTYEQYFGPGTRLTVT.

Written as DNA, the CDR3 is TGTGCCAGCAGCTTAGAGACTAGCGGGAGCTCAGATACGCAGTATTTT. It yields the protein CASSLETSGSSDTQYF. This chain joins TRBV7-6 and TRBJ2-3; 12 nucleotides match TRBD2. CDR3 length: 16 amino acids. With 1 base clipped from V and 4 bases from J, the junction kept 3 bases outside the gene matches. Germline CDR1 reads SGHVS; CDR2 reads FNYEAQ.

The rearrangement joins TRBV7-2 to TRBJ1-2; TRBD1 matches 8 bases. Germline V gene lookup returns CDR1 SGHTA and CDR2 FQGNSA. This CDR3 is 13 amino acids long. V lost 4 bases, J lost 7 bases, and 5 bases stayed unmatched. CDR3 loop: CASSSGGVSGYTF. The CDR3 DNA reads TGTGCCAGCAGCTCAGGGGGCGTAAGTGGCTACACCTTC.

The V call is TRBV7-2, the J call TRBJ2-3; D perhaps matches TRBD1 (6 bases). CDR3 length: 13 amino acids. The V end lost 5 bases, the J end lost 10 bases, and 16 bases lay between the germline ends. The germline gives CDR1 SGHTA, CDR2 FQGNSA. CDR3 residues: CASSLYVEGAQYF. The CDR3 DNA is TGTGCCAGCAGCCTCTACGTCGAGGGGGCGCAGTATTTT.

The chain recombines TRBV6-5 with TRBJ2-7; D perhaps matches TRBD2 (5 bases). The CDR3 totals 12 residues. Germline CDR1 is MNHEY and CDR2 is SVGAGI. CDR3: CAAEGYSYEQYV. For the CDR3, the DNA is TGTGCAGCAGAGGGTTACTCCTACGAGCAGTACGTC.

The genes are TRBV12-3 or TRBV12-4 and TRBJ2-1; D may be TRBD2 (5 bases). The CDR3 totals 12 residues. With 3 bases removed from V and 15 bases from J, the gap between germline ends came to 15 bases. The CDR3 loop reads CASSLAGSLRFF. The DNA of the CDR3 is TGTGCCAGCAGTTTGGCGGGCAGCCTGCGGTTCTTC.

CDR3 in DNA: TGTGCCTCCCAAAGGAACAGGGGGCAGGATCAGCCCCAGCATTTT. Protein product: CASQRNRGQDQPQHF. This sequence joins TRBV6-5 and TRBJ1-5, with TRBD1 matching 9 bases. The germline CDR1 and CDR2 sequences are MNHEY and SVGAGI. The ends lost 11 bases at V and 5 bases at J; junction bases unmatched: 13. The CDR3 is made up of 15 amino acids.

The chain has TRBV6-5 and TRBJ1-1, with D hard to call. Trimming removed 0 bases at V and 5 bases at J, with 10 bases between. The CDR3 spans 14 residues. Germline lookup yields CDR1 MNHEY and CDR2 SVGAGI. CDR3 residues: CASSYSGEVTEAFF. In DNA, the CDR3 is TGTGCCAGCAGTTACTCTGGGGAGGTAACTGAAGCTTTCTTT.

This chain uses TRBV28 with TRBJ2-5; TRBD2 matches 7 bases. The CDR3 runs to 14 residues. V was clipped by 3 bases and J by 5 bases; unmatched bases: 6. Germline V gene sequence: CDR1 MDHEN, CDR2 SYDVKM. The CDR3 here is CASSFSYGRETQYF. DNA for the CDR3: TGTGCCAGCAGTTTCAGTTACGGGAGGGAGACCCAGTACTTC.

The chain recombines TRBV2 with TRBJ1-2; possibly TRBD1 for D (6 bases). The CDR3 totals 14 residues. V lost 4 bases to trimming and J lost 8 bases, with 17 bases between them. Germline V gene lookup returns CDR1 SNHLY and CDR2 FYNNEI. The CDR3: CASSAQGIPEGYTF. The CDR3, as DNA: TGTGCCAGCAGTGCCCAGGGGATTCCGGAAGGCTACACCTTC.

The chain uses TRBV7-2 and TRBJ2-1; tentatively, D is TRBD2 (6 bases). The CDR3 totals 15 residues. The germline V and J ends were trimmed by 7 bases and 3 bases, with 16 bases remaining between them. The germline CDR1 and CDR2 sequences are SGHTA and FQGNSA. The CDR3 here is CASNPGGTNYNEQFF. The CDR3, as DNA: TGTGCCAGCAACCCCGGGGGTACCAACTACAATGAGCAGTTCTTC. Drawing the rest from reference TRBV7-2 and TRBJ2-1, the complete variable domain is GAGVSQSPSNKVTEKGKDVELRCDPISGHTALYWYRQSLGQGLEFLIYFQGNSAPDKSGLPSDRFSAERTGGSVSTLTIQRTQQEDSAVYLCASNPGGTNYNEQFFGPGTRLTVL.

This chain links TRBV7-8 with TRBJ2-5; 9 nucleotides match TRBD1. The V gene end was trimmed by 1 base and the J gene end by 4 bases; junction bases not matched to a gene: 4. CDR3 length: 15 residues. The germline V gene has CDR1 SGHVS and CDR2 FQNEAQ. The CDR3 loop is CASSLGQGVRETQYF. In DNA, the CDR3 is TGTGCCAGCAGCTTAGGACAGGGGGTTCGAGAGACCCAGTACTTC.

This clone was detected once. The chain joins TRBV2 to TRBJ1-2; 9 bases fit TRBD1. Trimming took 0 bases from V and 4 from J; bases not matched to a gene: 3. Germline CDR1 and CDR2: SNHLY and FYNNEI. This CDR3 is 15 amino acids long. The CDR3 DNA sequence: TGTGCCAGCAGTGAAGCCACAGGGGGCGGCTATGGCTACACCTTC. Translation: CASSEATGGGYGYTF.

This chain joins TRBV3-1 (or the pseudogene TRBV3-2) and TRBJ1-5; no clear D gene. Trimming pared 1 base from V and 6 bases from J, leaving 10 bases between. The CDR3 spans 14 residues. Per germline, CDR1 LGHDT and CDR2 YNNKEL (reference sequence). The CDR3 bases are TGTGCCAGCAGCCAAGGATTTAGGAGTCAGCCCCAGCATTTT. As protein: CASSQGFRSQPQHF.

The chain recombines TRBV6-5 with TRBJ1-1, with 7 bases matching TRBD1. The germline V gene has CDR1 MNHEY and CDR2 SVGAGI. Trimming removed 2 bases from V and 0 bases from J; junction bases left unmatched: 0. This CDR3 is 14 amino acids long. This CDR3 reads CASSYGTVNTEAFF. In nucleotides, the CDR3 is TGTGCCAGCAGTTACGGGACAGTGAACACTGAAGCTTTCTTT.

J is TRBJ2-3 and V is TRBV5-8; a possible D gene is TRBD1 (6 bases). Germline assignment: CDR1 SGHTS and CDR2 YDEGEE. The V gene lost 2 bases and the J gene lost 4 bases, with 8 bases spanning the gap. The CDR3 consists of 13 residues. The CDR3 DNA is TGTGCCAGCAGCTTAGACAGGTCAGATACGCAGTATTTT. Translation gives CASSLDRSDTQYF.

This sequence joins TRBV28 and TRBJ1-3; D is uncertain. This CDR3 has 15 residues. CDR1 is MDHEN and CDR2 is SYDVKM in the germline V gene. Trimming shortened V by 6 bases and J by 2 bases, and 14 bases separated the two germline ends. This CDR3 is CASSPSRGTGNTIYF. The CDR3, as DNA: TGTGCCAGCAGCCCTTCTCGGGGAACTGGAAACACCATATATTTT.

This chain connects TRBV29-1 to TRBJ2-7; 7 nucleotides align to TRBD1. CDR1 SQVTM and CDR2 ANQGSEA come from the germline V gene. V lost 6 bases and J lost 0; bases outside the gene matches: 8. This CDR3 comprises 14 residues. CDR3 residues: CSVRQGFGSYEQYF. The CDR3 nucleotides read TGCAGCGTGCGACAGGGATTCGGCTCCTACGAGCAGTACTTC.

This clone showed up just once. The chain is built from TRBV9 and TRBJ2-5; 7 bases fit TRBD2. After removal of 3 bases from V and 2 bases from J, the junction contained 10 bases not matched to a gene. Germline lookup yields CDR1 SGDLS and CDR2 YYNGEE. The CDR3 runs 16 residues. CDR3 DNA sequence: TGTGCCAGCAGCGCACCGGGACTAAGGGGACAAGAGACCCAGTACTTC. Its protein is CASSAPGLRGQETQYF.

This chain uses TRBV6-2 or TRBV6-3 with TRBJ1-2, with unresolved D. Germline V gene sequence: CDR1 MNHEY, CDR2 SVGEGT. V dropped 3 bases and J dropped 4 bases, with 12 bases sitting between them. This CDR3 spans 14 amino acids. The CDR3 coding sequence is TGTGCCAGCAGTTATCGCGGTTTGGGCTATGGCTACACCTTC. It encodes CASSYRGLGYGYTF.